The T cell receptor beta chain under discussion was sequenced for a study of identical twins. Study results and limitations: Zero-insertion results could be subject to partial confounding by invariant MAIT and iNKT cells. Findings came from cross-sectional statistics, without long-term follow-up of donors.

TCRdb re-called the 5' RACE reads through MiXCR, storing one row per CDR3 protein. The sample yields about 100,000 distinct CDR3 sequences, under 6.5% seen once. With no exceptions, donors were healthy Caucasians. In the case of this clonotype: Its antigen is not known.

Sequences were obtained from memory T cells sorted from blood. This TCR was sampled from a woman between 50 and 59 years old in good health.

CDR3 nucleotides: TGCAGTGCTAGAGTGGGTTCGATGAATTCACCCCTCCACTTT. Amino acids: CSARVGSMNSPLHF. The genes are TRBV20-1 and TRBJ1-6; D remains ambiguous. Germline V gives CDR1 DFQATT, CDR2 SNEGSKA (reference sequence). Trimming pared 1 base from V and 7 bases from J, leaving 11 bases between. The CDR3 totals 14 residues.